A selection of T cell receptor beta chains follows, all from one sample in a study of identical twins. TCRdb reanalysed the 5' RACE reads using MiXCR and keeps one entry per CDR3 protein. This sample has 1.5 million to 2 million distinct CDR3 sequences, with about 32% found just once. The sequencing sample was made of cord blood. The receptor set was obtained from a newborn girl in good health. Both conserved end residues are part of each CDR3. D genes are given only for firm matches. Size values are once, few and many counts, or a class for expanded clones, and some rows have none.

v_gene: TRBV29-1; d_gene: TRBD1; abundance: few; j_gene: TRBJ1-5; CDR3aa: CSVGMAAGGNQPQHF; CDR3nt: TGCAGCGTTGGGATGGCGGCAGGGGGAAATCAGCCCCAGCATTTT
v_gene: TRBV10-3; d_gene: TRBD2; abundance: few; j_gene: TRBJ2-2; CDR3aa: CAIREERGGPGELFF; CDR3nt: TGTGCCATCAGAGAAGAGCGGGGGGGCCCCGGGGAGCTGTTTTTT
v_gene: TRBV4-2; d_gene: TRBD1; abundance: -; j_gene: TRBJ2-5; CDR3aa: CASSQDMRGTGLQETQYF; CDR3nt: TGTGCCAGCAGCCAAGATATGAGGGGGACAGGACTACAAGAGACCCAGTACTTC
v_gene: TRBV5-1; d_gene: -; abundance: few; j_gene: TRBJ1-1; CDR3aa: CASSLATGGLAEAFF; CDR3nt: TGCGCCAGCAGCTTGGCTACGGGGGGATTGGCTGAAGCTTTCTTT
v_gene: TRBV15; d_gene: -; abundance: -; j_gene: TRBJ2-1; CDR3aa: CATSSAGIVAREQFF; CDR3nt: TGTGCCACCAGCAGCGCGGGAATTGTGGCTCGGGAGCAGTTCTTC
v_gene: TRBV3-1; d_gene: -; abundance: many; j_gene: TRBJ1-2; CDR3aa: CASSRRDIPNGYTF; CDR3nt: TGTGCCAGCAGCCGCCGGGACATCCCAAATGGCTACACCTTC
v_gene: TRBV24-1; d_gene: TRBD2; abundance: few; j_gene: TRBJ2-1; CDR3aa: CATSDPGLAGYNEQFF; CDR3nt: TGTGCCACCAGTGATCCGGGACTAGCGGGTTACAATGAGCAGTTCTTC
v_gene: TRBV9; d_gene: -; abundance: -; j_gene: TRBJ2-5; CDR3aa: CASSPRAFKGETQYF; CDR3nt: TGTGCCAGCAGCCCTCGGGCCTTCAAGGGGGAGACCCAGTACTTC
v_gene: TRBV24-1; d_gene: -; abundance: few; j_gene: TRBJ2-6; CDR3aa: CATSDTGANVLTF; CDR3nt: TGTGCCACCAGTGATACCGGGGCCAACGTCCTGACTTTC
v_gene: TRBV5-1; d_gene: -; abundance: -; j_gene: TRBJ2-1; CDR3aa: CARRLGSSYNEQFF; CDR3nt: TGCGCCAGAAGACTAGGGTCCTCCTACAATGAGCAGTTCTTC
v_gene: TRBV28; d_gene: -; abundance: -; j_gene: TRBJ2-5; CDR3aa: CASSSNLWETQYF; CDR3nt: TGTGCCAGCAGTTCAAACCTTTGGGAGACCCAGTACTTC
v_gene: TRBV29-1; d_gene: -; abundance: few; j_gene: TRBJ2-7; CDR3aa: CSVRTLSYEQYF; CDR3nt: TGCAGCGTTCGGACACTCTCCTACGAGCAGTACTTC
v_gene: TRBV7-2; d_gene: -; abundance: -; j_gene: TRBJ1-2; CDR3aa: CASLSRVFGYGYTF; CDR3nt: TGTGCCAGCCTAAGCCGGGTGTTCGGCTATGGCTACACCTTC
v_gene: TRBV6-2/TRBV6-3; d_gene: -; abundance: -; j_gene: TRBJ2-1; CDR3aa: CACSPSPGRYNEQFF; CDR3nt: TGTGCCTGCAGTCCAAGTCCGGGACGCTACAATGAGCAGTTCTTC
v_gene: TRBV7-9; d_gene: TRBD2; abundance: -; j_gene: TRBJ2-7; CDR3aa: CASSSTSSGEQYF; CDR3nt: TGTGCCAGCAGCTCCACCTCTAGCGGTGAGCAGTACTTC
v_gene: TRBV4-1; d_gene: -; abundance: -; j_gene: TRBJ2-5; CDR3aa: CASSQENSGASYNEQYF; CDR3nt: TGCGCCAGCAGCCAAGAAAATTCGGGAGCATCCTACAATGAGCAGTACTTC
v_gene: TRBV28; d_gene: -; abundance: few; j_gene: TRBJ2-7; CDR3aa: CASSPGPPSEQYF; CDR3nt: TGTGCCAGCAGCCCGGGTCCCCCTAGTGAGCAGTACTTC
v_gene: TRBV14; d_gene: TRBD2; abundance: -; j_gene: TRBJ2-7; CDR3aa: CADTGLAFSYEQYF; CDR3nt: TGTGCAGATACGGGACTAGCGTTTTCCTACGAGCAGTACTTC
v_gene: TRBV2; d_gene: -; abundance: -; j_gene: TRBJ2-5; CDR3aa: CASRFREMDGNEQYF; CDR3nt: TGTGCCAGCAGGTTTAGGGAGATGGATGGGAATGAGCAGTACTTC
v_gene: TRBV20-1; d_gene: -; abundance: few; j_gene: TRBJ2-1; CDR3aa: CSALLPPEQFF; CDR3nt: TGCAGTGCCCTCCTACCACCTGAGCAGTTCTTC
v_gene: TRBV28; d_gene: TRBD2; abundance: -; j_gene: TRBJ2-1; CDR3aa: CASRLLAGGSYNEQFF; CDR3nt: TGTGCCAGCAGGCTTCTAGCGGGAGGTTCCTACAATGAGCAGTTCTTC
v_gene: TRBV5-1; d_gene: TRBD1; abundance: many; j_gene: TRBJ2-1; CDR3aa: CASSLWTGSYNEQFF; CDR3nt: TGCGCCAGCAGCCTATGGACAGGTTCCTACAATGAGCAGTTCTTC
v_gene: TRBV15; d_gene: -; abundance: -; j_gene: TRBJ1-1; CDR3aa: CATSDETPMNTEAFF; CDR3nt: TGTGCCACCAGCGACGAAACCCCAATGAACACTGAAGCTTTCTTT
v_gene: TRBV29-1; d_gene: -; abundance: -; j_gene: TRBJ2-1; CDR3aa: CSVGHVNEQFF; CDR3nt: TGCAGCGTCGGACACGTCAATGAGCAGTTCTTC
v_gene: TRBV4-2; d_gene: -; abundance: few; j_gene: TRBJ1-5; CDR3aa: CASSQDSAQGDSNQPQHF; CDR3nt: TGTGCCAGCAGCCAAGATTCCGCACAAGGGGATAGCAATCAGCCCCAGCATTTT
v_gene: TRBV2; d_gene: TRBD1; abundance: few; j_gene: TRBJ2-3; CDR3aa: CASGQGGITDTQYF; CDR3nt: TGTGCCAGCGGACAGGGAGGAATCACAGATACGCAGTATTTT
v_gene: TRBV12-3/TRBV12-4; d_gene: TRBD1; abundance: -; j_gene: TRBJ1-4; CDR3aa: CASTSPRTGGGKLFF; CDR3nt: TGTGCCAGCACCTCACCGCGGACAGGGGGAGGAAAACTGTTTTTT
v_gene: TRBV25-1; d_gene: -; abundance: -; j_gene: TRBJ1-6; CDR3aa: CASRQNSYNSPLHF; CDR3nt: TGTGCCAGCAGACAAAACTCCTATAATTCACCCCTCCACTTT
v_gene: TRBV6-6; d_gene: -; abundance: -; j_gene: TRBJ2-3; CDR3aa: CASRSYERAYTGTQYF; CDR3nt: TGTGCCAGCAGGTCCTACGAGCGGGCCTACACAGGTACGCAGTATTTT
v_gene: TRBV3-1; d_gene: TRBD2; abundance: many; j_gene: TRBJ2-5; CDR3aa: CASSHRTSGDKQYF; CDR3nt: TGTGCCAGCAGCCACAGGACTAGCGGGGACAAGCAGTACTTC
v_gene: TRBV3-1; d_gene: TRBD1; abundance: -; j_gene: TRBJ1-1; CDR3aa: CASSQGTGVPEAFF; CDR3nt: TGTGCCAGCAGCCAAGGGACAGGGGTCCCTGAAGCTTTCTTT
v_gene: TRBV10-3; d_gene: -; abundance: many; j_gene: TRBJ2-5; CDR3aa: CASRTTNAETQYF; CDR3nt: TGTGCCTCCCGAACGACCAACGCGGAGACCCAGTACTTC
v_gene: TRBV29-1; d_gene: TRBD2; abundance: -; j_gene: TRBJ2-7; CDR3aa: CSVLNLAGKDYEQYF; CDR3nt: TGCAGCGTCCTCAACTTAGCGGGAAAGGACTACGAGCAGTACTTC
v_gene: TRBV11-1; d_gene: -; abundance: -; j_gene: TRBJ1-1; CDR3aa: CASSSTDKMNTEAFF; CDR3nt: TGTGCCAGCAGCTCAACCGACAAGATGAACACTGAAGCTTTCTTT
v_gene: TRBV6-2/TRBV6-3; d_gene: -; abundance: many; j_gene: TRBJ1-2; CDR3aa: CASSRTAGNYGYTF; CDR3nt: TGTGCCAGCAGTCGGACAGCGGGTAACTATGGCTACACCTTC
v_gene: TRBV6-6; d_gene: TRBD1; abundance: few; j_gene: TRBJ2-4; CDR3aa: CASSWDRGRVGDIQYF; CDR3nt: TGTGCCAGCAGTTGGGACAGGGGGCGCGTAGGGGACATTCAGTACTTC
v_gene: TRBV7-9; d_gene: -; abundance: few; j_gene: TRBJ1-2; CDR3aa: CASSQAQHYGYTF; CDR3nt: TGTGCCAGCAGCCAGGCTCAGCACTATGGCTACACCTTC
v_gene: TRBV20-1; d_gene: -; abundance: -; j_gene: TRBJ2-3; CDR3aa: CSAHGRVTDTQYF; CDR3nt: TGCAGTGCCCACGGACGGGTTACAGATACGCAGTATTTT
v_gene: TRBV5-6; d_gene: -; abundance: -; j_gene: TRBJ2-3; CDR3aa: CASNPQGGARSRDTQYF; CDR3nt: TGTGCCAGCAACCCCCAGGGCGGGGCGAGGAGTAGAGATACGCAGTATTTT
v_gene: TRBV20-1; d_gene: -; abundance: -; j_gene: TRBJ2-7; CDR3aa: CSAQMTQLGNEQYF; CDR3nt: TGCAGTGCTCAAATGACCCAGCTTGGGAATGAGCAGTACTTC
v_gene: TRBV20-1; d_gene: -; abundance: -; j_gene: TRBJ2-5; CDR3aa: CSARDSRTAQETQYF; CDR3nt: TGCAGTGCTAGAGATTCAAGGACAGCCCAAGAGACCCAGTACTTC
v_gene: TRBV5-6; d_gene: TRBD1; abundance: -; j_gene: TRBJ2-3; CDR3aa: CASSPMGQGPDTQYF; CDR3nt: TGTGCCAGCAGCCCTATGGGACAGGGGCCAGATACGCAGTATTTT
v_gene: TRBV20-1; d_gene: -; abundance: -; j_gene: TRBJ1-5; CDR3aa: CSARDPQAVQPQHF; CDR3nt: TGCAGTGCTAGAGATCCCCAGGCGGTGCAGCCCCAGCATTTT
v_gene: TRBV20-1; d_gene: -; abundance: many; j_gene: TRBJ2-7; CDR3aa: CSAPNLGGPPYEQYF; CDR3nt: TGCAGTGCCCCCAATCTGGGGGGTCCGCCCTACGAGCAGTACTTC
v_gene: TRBV2; d_gene: TRBD2; abundance: few; j_gene: TRBJ2-7; CDR3aa: CASSEALAGGSEQYF; CDR3nt: TGTGCCAGCAGTGAAGCGCTAGCGGGGGGGAGCGAGCAGTACTTC
v_gene: TRBV12-3/TRBV12-4; d_gene: -; abundance: -; j_gene: TRBJ2-2; CDR3aa: CASSLPGWGGELFF; CDR3nt: TGTGCCAGCAGTTTGCCAGGGTGGGGCGGGGAGCTGTTTTTT
v_gene: TRBV20-1; d_gene: -; abundance: once; j_gene: TRBJ2-1; CDR3aa: CSLGGRIYNEQFF; CDR3nt: TGCAGTCTAGGGGGGCGGATCTACAATGAGCAGTTCTTC
v_gene: TRBV24-1; d_gene: TRBD2; abundance: few; j_gene: TRBJ2-4; CDR3aa: CATSDLQRGYPKNIQYF; CDR3nt: TGTGCCACCAGTGATTTACAGCGGGGTTATCCCAAAAACATTCAGTACTTC
v_gene: TRBV9; d_gene: -; abundance: -; j_gene: TRBJ2-6; CDR3aa: CASSVQVAGANVLTF; CDR3nt: TGTGCCAGCAGCGTTCAGGTGGCTGGGGCCAACGTCCTGACTTTC
v_gene: TRBV15; d_gene: TRBD2; abundance: few; j_gene: TRBJ2-1; CDR3aa: CATSRSRAGGPYEQFF; CDR3nt: TGTGCCACCAGCAGAAGTCGAGCGGGAGGGCCCTATGAGCAGTTCTTC
v_gene: TRBV12-3/TRBV12-4; d_gene: -; abundance: -; j_gene: TRBJ1-5; CDR3aa: CASSFGPGGYGNQPQHF; CDR3nt: TGTGCCAGCAGTTTTGGGCCGGGTGGGTATGGCAATCAGCCCCAGCATTTT
v_gene: TRBV10-3; d_gene: TRBD1; abundance: -; j_gene: TRBJ1-5; CDR3aa: CAIRDRGYQPQHF; CDR3nt: TGTGCCATCAGGGACAGGGGGTATCAGCCCCAGCATTTT
v_gene: TRBV2; d_gene: TRBD1; abundance: once; j_gene: TRBJ1-5; CDR3aa: CASAGQGGGQPQHF; CDR3nt: TGTGCCAGCGCGGGACAGGGTGGAGGTCAGCCCCAGCATTTT
v_gene: TRBV20-1; d_gene: -; abundance: -; j_gene: TRBJ2-1; CDR3aa: CSARDRREYEQDF; CDR3nt: TGCAGTGCTAGAGATAGGAGGGAATACGAGCAGGACTTC
v_gene: TRBV6-1; d_gene: -; abundance: -; j_gene: TRBJ2-3; CDR3aa: CASKMGTDTQYF; CDR3nt: TGTGCCAGCAAAATGGGCACAGATACGCAGTATTTT
v_gene: TRBV27; d_gene: -; abundance: -; j_gene: TRBJ2-3; CDR3aa: CASSMDSALYTDTQYF; CDR3nt: TGTGCCAGCAGTATGGACTCAGCCCTCTACACAGATACGCAGTATTTT